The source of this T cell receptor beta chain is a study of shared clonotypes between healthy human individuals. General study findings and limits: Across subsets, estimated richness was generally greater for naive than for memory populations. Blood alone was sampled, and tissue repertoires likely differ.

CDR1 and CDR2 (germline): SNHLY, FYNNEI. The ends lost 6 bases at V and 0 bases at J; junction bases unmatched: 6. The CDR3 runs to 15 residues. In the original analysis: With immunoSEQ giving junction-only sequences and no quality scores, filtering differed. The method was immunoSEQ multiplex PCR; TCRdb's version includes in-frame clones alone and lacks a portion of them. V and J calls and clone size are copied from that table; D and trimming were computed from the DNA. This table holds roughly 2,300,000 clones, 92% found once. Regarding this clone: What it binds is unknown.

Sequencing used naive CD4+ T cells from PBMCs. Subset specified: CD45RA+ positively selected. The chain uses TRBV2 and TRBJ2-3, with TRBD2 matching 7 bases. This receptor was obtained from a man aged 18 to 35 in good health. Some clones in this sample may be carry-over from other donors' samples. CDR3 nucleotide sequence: TGTGCCAGCAGCCCCCTAGCGGCTAGCACAGATACGCAGTATTTT. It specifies CASSPLAASTDTQYF.